This T cell receptor (beta chain) is from a study of T cell changes during pregnancy in multiple sclerosis. Germline CDR1 is SGHRS and CDR2 is YFSETQ. V shed 1 base and J shed 3 bases, with 10 bases lying between them. There are 14 residues in the CDR3. Sequenced by immunoSEQ multiplex PCR; TCRdb stores in-frame clones only, minus some. The repertoire holds 10,000 or so clones, with 83% as singletons. This specimen was CD8+ T cells from peripheral blood mononuclear cells, taken in the third trimester of pregnancy. The J gene is TRBJ1-1, the V gene TRBV5-1; a weak D match, TRBD1 (5 bases). The clonotype was recovered from a female donor in good health, enrolled as a control in a pregnancy study. The CDR3 DNA follows: TGCGCCAGCAGCTTGTGGGGGGAGGACACTGAAGCTTTCTTT. It translates to CASSLWGEDTEAFF. Together with reference TRBV5-1 and TRBJ1-1, the CDR3 gives the full variable domain: KAGVTQTPRYLIKTRGQQVTLSCSPISGHRSVSWYQQTPGQGLQFLFEYFSETQRNKGNFPGRFSGRQFSNSRSEMNVSTLELGDSALYLCASSLWGEDTEAFFGQGTRLTVV.